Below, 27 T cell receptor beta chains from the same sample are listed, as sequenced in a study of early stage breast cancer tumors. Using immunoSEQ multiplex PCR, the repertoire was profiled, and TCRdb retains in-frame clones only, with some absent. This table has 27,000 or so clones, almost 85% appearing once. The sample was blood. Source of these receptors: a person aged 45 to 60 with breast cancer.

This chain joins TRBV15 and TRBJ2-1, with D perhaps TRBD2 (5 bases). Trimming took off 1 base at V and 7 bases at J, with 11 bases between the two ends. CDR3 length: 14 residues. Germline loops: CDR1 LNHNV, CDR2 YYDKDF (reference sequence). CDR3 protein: CATSRARDRNEQFF. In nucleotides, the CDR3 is TGTGCCACCAGCAGAGCCCGGGATCGTAATGAGCAGTTCTTC.

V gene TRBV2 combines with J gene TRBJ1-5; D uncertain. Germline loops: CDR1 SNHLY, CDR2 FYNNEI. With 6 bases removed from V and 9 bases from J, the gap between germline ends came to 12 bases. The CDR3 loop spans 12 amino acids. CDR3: CASRNEVVPQHF. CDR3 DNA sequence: TGTGCCAGCAGAAATGAGGTCGTGCCCCAGCATTTT.

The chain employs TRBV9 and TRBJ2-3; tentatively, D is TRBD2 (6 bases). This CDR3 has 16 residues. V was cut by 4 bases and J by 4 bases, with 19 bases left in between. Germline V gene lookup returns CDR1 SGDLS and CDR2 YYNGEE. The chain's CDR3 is CASSPGVGGGADTQYF. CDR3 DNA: TGTGCCAGCAGCCCCGGGGTTGGGGGAGGAGCAGATACGCAGTATTTT.

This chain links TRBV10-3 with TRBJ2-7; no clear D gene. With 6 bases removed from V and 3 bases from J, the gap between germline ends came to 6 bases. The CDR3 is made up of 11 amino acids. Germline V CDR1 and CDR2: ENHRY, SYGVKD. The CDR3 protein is CAIREDYEQYF. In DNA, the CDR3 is TGTGCCATCAGGGAAGACTACGAGCAGTACTTC.

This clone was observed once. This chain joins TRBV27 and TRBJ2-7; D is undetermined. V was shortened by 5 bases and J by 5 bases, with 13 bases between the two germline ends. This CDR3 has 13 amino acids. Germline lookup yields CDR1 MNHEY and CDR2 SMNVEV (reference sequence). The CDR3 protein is CASSRSVEHEQYF. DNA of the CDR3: TGTGCCAGCAGTCGCTCAGTTGAACACGAGCAGTACTTC.

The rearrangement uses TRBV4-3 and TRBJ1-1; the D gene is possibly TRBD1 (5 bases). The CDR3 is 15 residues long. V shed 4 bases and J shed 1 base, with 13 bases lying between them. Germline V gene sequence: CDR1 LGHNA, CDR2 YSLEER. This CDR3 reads CASSPRAGPNTEAFF. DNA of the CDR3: TGCGCCAGCAGCCCTCGCGCGGGACCGAACACTGAAGCTTTCTTT.

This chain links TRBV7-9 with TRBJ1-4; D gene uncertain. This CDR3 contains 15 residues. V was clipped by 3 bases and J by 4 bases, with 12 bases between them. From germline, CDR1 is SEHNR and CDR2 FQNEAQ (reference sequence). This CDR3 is CASSFRRGGNEKLFF. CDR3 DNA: TGTGCCAGCAGCTTTAGACGGGGTGGTAATGAAAAACTGTTTTTT. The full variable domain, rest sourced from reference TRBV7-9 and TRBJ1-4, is DTGVSQNPRHKITKRGQNVTFRCDPISEHNRLYWYRQTLGQGPEFLTYFQNEAQLEKSRLLSDRFSAERPKGSFSTLEIQRTEQGDSAMYLCASSFRRGGNEKLFFGSGTQLSVL.

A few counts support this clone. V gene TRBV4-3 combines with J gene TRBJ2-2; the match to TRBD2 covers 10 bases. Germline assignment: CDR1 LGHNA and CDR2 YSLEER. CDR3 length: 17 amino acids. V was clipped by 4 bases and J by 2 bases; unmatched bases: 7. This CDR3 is CASSRTSGGINTGELFF. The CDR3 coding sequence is TGCGCCAGCAGCCGGACTAGCGGAGGCATTAACACCGGGGAGCTGTTTTTT.

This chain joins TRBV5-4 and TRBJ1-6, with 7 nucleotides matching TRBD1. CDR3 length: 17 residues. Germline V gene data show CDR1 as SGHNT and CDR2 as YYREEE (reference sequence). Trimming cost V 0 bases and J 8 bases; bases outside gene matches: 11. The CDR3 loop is CASSLVSGQRVDSPLHF. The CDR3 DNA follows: TGTGCCAGCAGCTTGGTCTCGGGACAGCGCGTGGATTCACCCCTCCACTTT.

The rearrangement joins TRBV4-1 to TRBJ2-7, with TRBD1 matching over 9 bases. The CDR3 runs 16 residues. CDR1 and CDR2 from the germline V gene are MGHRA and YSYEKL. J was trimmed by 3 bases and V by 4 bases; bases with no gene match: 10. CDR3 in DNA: TGCGCCAGCAGCCCTTCGACAGGGGGAAGGGGCTACGAGCAGTACTTC. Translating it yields CASSPSTGGRGYEQYF.

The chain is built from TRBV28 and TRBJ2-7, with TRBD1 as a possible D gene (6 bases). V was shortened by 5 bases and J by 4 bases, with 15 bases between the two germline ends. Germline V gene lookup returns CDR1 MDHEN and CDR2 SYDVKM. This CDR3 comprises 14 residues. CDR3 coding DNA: TGTGCCAGCAGTCAACTACAGGGTACGTACGAGCAGTACTTC. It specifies CASSQLQGTYEQYF.

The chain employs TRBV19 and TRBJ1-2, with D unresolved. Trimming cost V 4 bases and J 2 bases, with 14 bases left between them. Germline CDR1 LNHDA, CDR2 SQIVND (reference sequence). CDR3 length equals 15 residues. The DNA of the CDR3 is TGTGCCAGTAGTAAGCCCTCGGACGGGAACTATGGCTACACCTTC. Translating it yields CASSKPSDGNYGYTF.

CDR3 loop: CASSLFGEKLFF. CDR3 bases: TGTGCCAGCAGCTTGTTCGGTGAAAAACTGTTTTTT. J is TRBJ1-4 and V is TRBV5-5, with D unresolved. The CDR3 is made up of 12 amino acids. Trimming removed 1 base at V and 7 bases at J, with 5 bases between. Germline-derived CDR1 and CDR2 are SGHKS and YYEKEE (reference sequence).

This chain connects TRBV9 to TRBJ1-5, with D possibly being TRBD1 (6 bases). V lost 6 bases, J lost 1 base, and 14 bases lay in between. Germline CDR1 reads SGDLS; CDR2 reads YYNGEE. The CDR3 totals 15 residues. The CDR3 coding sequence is TGTGCCAGCACCCCTGGGGGCGGGAGCAATCAGCCCCAGCATTTT. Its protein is CASTPGGGSNQPQHF. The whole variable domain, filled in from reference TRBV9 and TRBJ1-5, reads DSGVTQTPKHLITATGQRVTLRCSPRSGDLSVYWYQQSLDQGLQFLIQYYNGEERAKGNILERFSAQQFPDLHSELNLSSLELGDSALYFCASTPGGGSNQPQHFGDGTRLSIL.

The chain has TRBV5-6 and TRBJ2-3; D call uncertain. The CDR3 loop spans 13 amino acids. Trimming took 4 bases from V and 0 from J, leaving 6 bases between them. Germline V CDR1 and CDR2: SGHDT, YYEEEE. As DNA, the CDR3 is TGTGCCAGCAGCCCGCCTAGCACAGATACGCAGTATTTT. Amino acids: CASSPPSTDTQYF.

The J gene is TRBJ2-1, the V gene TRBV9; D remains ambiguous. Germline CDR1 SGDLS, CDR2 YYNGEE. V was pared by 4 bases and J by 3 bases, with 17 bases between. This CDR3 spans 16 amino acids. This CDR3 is CASSPWFTSGYNEQFF. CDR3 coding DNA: TGTGCCAGCAGCCCGTGGTTCACCTCTGGCTACAATGAGCAGTTCTTC.

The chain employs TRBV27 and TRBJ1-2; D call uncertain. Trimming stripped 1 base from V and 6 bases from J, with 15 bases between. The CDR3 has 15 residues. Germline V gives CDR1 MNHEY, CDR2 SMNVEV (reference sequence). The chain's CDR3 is CASSLFWGNIDGYTF. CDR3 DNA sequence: TGTGCCAGCAGTTTATTCTGGGGTAATATAGATGGCTACACCTTC.

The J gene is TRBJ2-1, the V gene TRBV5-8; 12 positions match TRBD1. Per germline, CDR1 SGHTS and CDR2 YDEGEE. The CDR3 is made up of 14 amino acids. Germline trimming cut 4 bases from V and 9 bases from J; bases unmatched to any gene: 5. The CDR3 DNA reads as TGTGCCAGCAGCCCCGGGACAGGGGGCAGTGAGCAGTTCTTC. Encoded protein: CASSPGTGGSEQFF.

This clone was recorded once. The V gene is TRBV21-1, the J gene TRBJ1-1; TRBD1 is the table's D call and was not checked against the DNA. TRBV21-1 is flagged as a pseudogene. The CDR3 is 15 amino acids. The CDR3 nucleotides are TGTGCCAGCAGCAAAGTCTGGGGGCGGAACACTGAAGCTTTCTTT. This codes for CASSKVWGRNTEAFF.

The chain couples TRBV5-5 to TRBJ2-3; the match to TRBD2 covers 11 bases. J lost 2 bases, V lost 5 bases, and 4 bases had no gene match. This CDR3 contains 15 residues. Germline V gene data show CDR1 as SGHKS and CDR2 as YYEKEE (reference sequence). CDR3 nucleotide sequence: TGTGCCAGCAGACGGACTAGCGGGTCCACAGATACGCAGTATTTT. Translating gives CASRRTSGSTDTQYF. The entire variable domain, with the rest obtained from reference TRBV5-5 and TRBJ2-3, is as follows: DAGVTQSPTHLIKTRGQQVTLRCSPISGHKSVSWYQQVLGQGPQFIFQYYEKEERGRGNFPDRFSARQFPNYSSELNVNALLLGDSALYLCASRRTSGSTDTQYFGPGTRLTVL.

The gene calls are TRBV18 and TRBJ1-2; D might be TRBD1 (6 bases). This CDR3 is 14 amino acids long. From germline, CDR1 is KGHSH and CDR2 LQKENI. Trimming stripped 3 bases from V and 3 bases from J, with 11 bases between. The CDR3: CASSPRTEHYGYTF. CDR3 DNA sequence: TGTGCCAGCTCACCGAGGACAGAACACTATGGCTACACCTTC.

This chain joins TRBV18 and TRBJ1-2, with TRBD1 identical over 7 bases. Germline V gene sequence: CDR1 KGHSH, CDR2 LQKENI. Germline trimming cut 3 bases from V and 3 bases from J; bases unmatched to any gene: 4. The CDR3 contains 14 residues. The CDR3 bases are TGTGCCAGCTCACCTCGGGACAGCTACTATGGCTACACCTTC. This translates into CASSPRDSYYGYTF.

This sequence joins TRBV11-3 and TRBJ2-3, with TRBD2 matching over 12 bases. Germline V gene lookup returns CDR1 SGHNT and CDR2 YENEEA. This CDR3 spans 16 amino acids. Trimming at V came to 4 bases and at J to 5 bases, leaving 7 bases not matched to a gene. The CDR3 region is CASSSPTSGSGDTQYF. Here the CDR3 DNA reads TGTGCCAGCAGCTCGCCGACTAGCGGGAGCGGAGATACGCAGTATTTT.

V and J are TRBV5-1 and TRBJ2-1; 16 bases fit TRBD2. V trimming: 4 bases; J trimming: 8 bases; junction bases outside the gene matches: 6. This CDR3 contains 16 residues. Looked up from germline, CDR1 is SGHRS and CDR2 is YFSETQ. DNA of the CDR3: TGCGCCAGCAGCCCGGGACTAGCGGGAGGGCCGTATGAGCAGTTCTTC. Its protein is CASSPGLAGGPYEQFF. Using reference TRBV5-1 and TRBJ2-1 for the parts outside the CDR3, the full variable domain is KAGVTQTPRYLIKTRGQQVTLSCSPISGHRSVSWYQQTPGQGLQFLFEYFSETQRNKGNFPGRFSGRQFSNSRSEMNVSTLELGDSALYLCASSPGLAGGPYEQFFGPGTRLTVL.

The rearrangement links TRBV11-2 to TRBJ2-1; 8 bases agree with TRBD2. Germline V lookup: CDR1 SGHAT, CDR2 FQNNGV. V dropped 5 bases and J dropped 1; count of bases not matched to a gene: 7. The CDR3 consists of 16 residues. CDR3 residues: CASSPLLAGSYNEQFF. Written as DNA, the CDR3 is TGTGCCAGCAGCCCGCTCTTAGCGGGGTCCTACAATGAGCAGTTCTTC.

In nucleotides, the CDR3 is TGTGCCAGCAGCTTAGGCGGGGGCTCCCAAGAGACCCAGTACTTC. Encoded protein: CASSLGGGSQETQYF. The genes are TRBV7-3 and TRBJ2-5; D might be TRBD2 (7 bases). This CDR3 is built from 15 residues. Trimming pared 2 bases from V and 1 base from J, leaving 11 bases between. Germline CDR1 is SGHTA and CDR2 is FQGTGA. The full variable domain, its missing parts supplied by reference TRBV7-3 and TRBJ2-5, is GAGVSQTPSNKVTEKGKYVELRCDPISGHTALYWYRQSLGQGPEFLIYFQGTGAADDSGLPNDRFFAVRPEGSVSTLKIQRTERGDSAVYLCASSLGGGSQETQYFGPGTRLLVL.

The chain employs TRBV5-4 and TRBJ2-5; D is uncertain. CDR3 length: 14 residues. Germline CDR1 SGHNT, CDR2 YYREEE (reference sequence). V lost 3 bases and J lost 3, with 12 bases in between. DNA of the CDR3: TGTGCCAGCAGCTCGATTCGACCCGAAGAGACCCAGTACTTC. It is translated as CASSSIRPEETQYF.